This passage covers 32 T cell receptor beta chains from one sample sequenced in a study of human T cells and chemical hapten exposure (dated by TCRdb to the early 2020s). The time point tag for this specimen amounts to: patch test 1, 2 weeks after DPC sensitization. This specimen's treatment or condition label, interpreted: therapeutic diphenylcyclopropenone sensitization with weekly scalp DPC. To prepare the library, RACE was applied. For sequencing, a NextSeq 500 was employed. TCRdb took the public reads, trimmed them with fastp at Q25, ran MiXCR for clone calling and kept in-frame beta chains. For every CDR3 protein sequence, its rows merge into one entry that carries the most common genes and DNA. Within this sample are about 360,000 distinct CDR3 sequences, with under 8% of them counted one time only. The leading ten clones occupy approximately 8.9% of the sample. The material was whole blood, obtained in connection with sensitization to the hapten diphenylcyclopropenone (DPC). The receptors stem from a woman aged 18-30 years with alopecia areata. Some clones in this sample may be carry-over from other donors' samples.

The chain uses TRBV20-1 and TRBJ1-2, with D perhaps TRBD1 (5 bases). The V and J ends lost 1 base and 8 bases respectively, with 14 bases between them. The germline CDR1 and CDR2 sequences are DFQATT and SNEGSKA (reference sequence). This CDR3 comprises 13 residues. CDR3 sequence (DNA): TGCAGTGCTAGAGCTGGGGCACAAGGAGGCTACACCTTC. Residues: CSARAGAQGGYTF.

This clonotype has just a few counts. This chain joins TRBV4-1 and TRBJ2-3; no clear D. The V end was cut by 1 base, the J end by 2 bases, with 7 bases between. There are 14 residues in the CDR3. Germline CDR1 reads MGHRA; CDR2 reads YSYEKL. The CDR3 nucleotides are TGCGCCAGCAGCCAAGTCGGCTACACAGATACGCAGTATTTT. This codes for CASSQVGYTDTQYF.

This clonotype was counted only a few times. The chain links TRBV7-2 to TRBJ1-1; D unresolved. The CDR3 contains 14 residues. Germline V gives CDR1 SGHTA, CDR2 FQGNSA. V was trimmed by 10 bases and J by 5 bases, leaving 20 bases between them. In nucleotides, the CDR3 is TGTGCCACCAACCTTAACGTCCCCGAGACTGAAGCTTTCTTT. The encoded protein is CATNLNVPETEAFF.

This clonotype was recorded many times. The chain joins TRBV29-1 to TRBJ2-1; TRBD1 agrees at 11 bases. Trimming took 6 bases from V and 6 from J; bases not matched to a gene: 7. The CDR3 length is 14 residues. Germline values: CDR1 SQVTM, CDR2 ANQGSEA. CDR3 nucleotides: TGCAGCGTCCTTGGACAGGGGGCGCTCAATGAGCAGTTCTTC. Amino acids: CSVLGQGALNEQFF.

The rearrangement joins TRBV27 to TRBJ2-5; 7 bases match TRBD2. With V trimmed by 3 bases and J by 9 bases, 10 bases remained unmatched. In germline, CDR1 is MNHEY, CDR2 SMNVEV (reference sequence). This CDR3 has 14 residues. For the CDR3, the DNA is TGTGCCAGCAGTTTCCAGGGAGGGGAAGATGCCCAGTACTTC. This translates into CASSFQGGEDAQYF.

The DNA for the CDR3 is TGTGCCAGCAAGGGTTTGGGCAGGGTCAATCAGCCCCAGCATTTT. This translates into CASKGLGRVNQPQHF. This chain uses TRBV6-5 with TRBJ1-5, with D tentatively TRBD1 (5 bases). CDR1 is MNHEY, CDR2 SVGAGI, per germline. The CDR3 spans 15 residues. Trimming stripped 7 bases from V and 3 bases from J, with 16 bases between.

The sample holds a few counts of this clonotype. The rearrangement uses TRBV12-3 or TRBV12-4 and TRBJ2-5; D perhaps matches TRBD2 (6 bases). The CDR3 length is 15 residues. V was cut by 6 bases and J by 2 bases, with 16 bases left in between. In DNA, the CDR3 is TGTGCCAGCAGCCCCAACCCCGGGGGACAAGAGACCCAGTACTTC. It specifies CASSPNPGGQETQYF.

The table lists this clonotype with a few counts. The J gene is TRBJ1-4, the V gene TRBV5-1; 8 bases match TRBD1. This CDR3 spans 16 amino acids. V lost 0 bases, J lost 10 bases, and 11 bases stayed unmatched. CDR1 is SGHRS and CDR2 is YFSETQ in the germline V gene. CDR3 sequence (DNA): TGCGCCAGCAGCTTGGGTACCGGGACAGGATTTGGAAAACTGTTTTTT. As protein: CASSLGTGTGFGKLFF.

A few counts support this clonotype. V and J are TRBV6-5 and TRBJ2-7; TRBD1 matches 7 bases. The germline gives CDR1 MNHEY, CDR2 SVGAGI. CDR3 length: 17 residues. Trimming at V came to 2 bases and at J to 4 bases, leaving 14 bases not matched to a gene. This CDR3 is CASSYSPSPEGAYEQYF. Written as DNA, the CDR3 is TGTGCCAGCAGTTACAGCCCTAGCCCTGAGGGGGCTTACGAGCAGTACTTC.

J is TRBJ2-5 and V is TRBV4-2; TRBD1 aligns across 9 bases. This CDR3 has 16 amino acids. CDR1 LGHNA and CDR2 YNFKEQ come from the germline V gene. V lost 0 bases, J lost 5 bases, and 7 bases stayed unmatched. DNA for the CDR3: TGTGCCAGCAGCCAAGATCGAGGGACAGGGAGGGAGACCCAGTACTTC. Amino acids: CASSQDRGTGRETQYF.

This clonotype was detected only a few times. The chain combines TRBV18 with TRBJ1-1, with 9 bases matching TRBD1. CDR1 is KGHSH and CDR2 is LQKENI in the germline V gene. The CDR3 extends over 14 amino acids. V lost 5 bases, J lost 4 bases, and 5 bases stayed unmatched. DNA of the CDR3: TGTGCCAGCTCAGAGGGACAGGGAGGCACTGAAGCTTTCTTT. This gives the protein CASSEGQGGTEAFF.

This clonotype was seen a handful of times. The chain has TRBV5-1 and TRBJ2-2; weak D call: TRBD2 (5 bases). Trimming removed 0 bases at V and 5 bases at J, with 14 bases between. The CDR3 is 16 amino acids. Looked up from germline, CDR1 is SGHRS and CDR2 is YFSETQ. The CDR3 reads CASSLVVRGRTGELFF. In nucleotides, the CDR3 is TGCGCCAGCAGCTTGGTTGTCCGGGGTCGGACCGGGGAGCTGTTTTTT.

This clonotype has a handful of counts. The chain recombines TRBV2 with TRBJ2-4; TRBD1 aligns across 9 bases. This CDR3 contains 18 residues. Trimming at V came to 6 bases and at J to 1 base, leaving 13 bases not matched to a gene. CDR1 and CDR2 (germline): SNHLY, FYNNEI. The CDR3 loop is CASSQKVGQGIAKNIQYF. DNA of the CDR3: TGTGCCAGCAGCCAAAAAGTCGGACAGGGGATCGCCAAAAACATTCAGTACTTC.

With regard to this clonotype: A much larger clone lies one base from this, so it may be a read error. The chain recombines TRBV13 with TRBJ2-7, with TRBD2 as a possible D gene (5 bases). Trimming removed 3 bases at V and 1 base at J, with 7 bases between. CDR1 is PRHDT, CDR2 FYEKMQ, per germline (reference sequence). This CDR3 region has 13 residues. Here the CDR3 reads CASSLPGSYEQYF. The DNA of the CDR3 is TGTGCCAGCAGCTTGCCGGGATCCTACGAGCAGTACTTC.

In this sample, this clonotype turned up a few times. This chain links TRBV28 with TRBJ1-3; D is undetermined. The V gene lost 6 bases and the J gene lost 3 bases, with 6 bases spanning the gap. This CDR3 spans 12 amino acids. Germline-derived CDR1 and CDR2 are MDHEN and SYDVKM. CDR3 sequence (DNA): TGTGCCAGCAGACTTAATGGAAACACCATATATTTT. This codes for CASRLNGNTIYF. Full variable domain (outside the CDR3, taken from reference TRBV28 and TRBJ1-3): DVKVTQSSRYLVKRTGEKVFLECVQDMDHENMFWYRQDPGLGLRLIYFSYDVKMKEKGDIPEGYSVSREKKERFSLILESASTNQTSMYLCASRLNGNTIYFGEGSWLTVV.

J is TRBJ2-7 and V is TRBV7-9; 11 positions match TRBD1. The trim removed 6 bases at V and 3 bases at J, leaving 4 bases unmatched. The germline gives CDR1 SEHNR, CDR2 FQNEAQ (reference sequence). The CDR3 is 14 amino acids. CDR3 coding DNA: TGTGCCAGCAGTACCGGGACAGGGGGCTACGAGCAGTACTTC. Its protein product is CASSTGTGGYEQYF.

At least ten counts were recorded for this clonotype. This chain joins TRBV3-1 and TRBJ1-2; D is undetermined. The CDR3 covers 16 residues. V lost 0 bases and J lost 0, with 11 bases in between. Germline CDR1 and CDR2: LGHDT and YNNKEL (reference sequence). DNA for the CDR3: TGTGCCAGCAGCCAAGAATCTAGTGAAGCTAACTATGGCTACACCTTC. It yields the protein CASSQESSEANYGYTF.

This clonotype was counted only a few times. The genes are TRBV6-6 and TRBJ1-3, with D unresolved. The ends were cut back, 0 bases at V and 2 bases at J, with 11 bases in the middle. Germline values: CDR1 MNHNY, CDR2 SVGAGI (reference sequence). The CDR3 has 16 amino acids. The CDR3: CASSYSLIEAGNTIYF. As DNA, the CDR3 is TGTGCCAGCAGTTACTCGCTGATAGAGGCTGGAAACACCATATATTTT.

This clonotype was recorded a few times. This chain links TRBV5-1 with TRBJ1-5, with D possibly TRBD1 on 5 matching bases. V dropped 4 bases and J dropped 3 bases, with 17 bases sitting between them. The CDR3 extends over 16 amino acids. CDR1 and CDR2 (germline): SGHRS, YFSETQ. CDR3 in amino acids: CASSPSGATSNQPQHF. Here the CDR3 DNA reads TGCGCCAGCAGCCCCTCCGGGGCGACCTCCAATCAGCCCCAGCATTTT.

This clonotype has at least ten counts. The chain uses TRBV12-3 or TRBV12-4 and TRBJ2-5; 12 bases map to TRBD2. V lost 5 bases to trimming and J lost 0 bases; unmatched junction nucleotides: 7. This CDR3 has 17 amino acids. This chain's CDR3 is CASSQTGLAGYQETQYF. As DNA, the CDR3 is TGTGCCAGCAGTCAAACCGGACTAGCGGGGTACCAAGAGACCCAGTACTTC.

This clonotype was seen only a few times. V usage is TRBV12-3 or TRBV12-4 and J usage is TRBJ2-1; 10 bases are shared with TRBD2. The CDR3 sequence is 15 residues long. Losses at the gene ends were 8 bases for V and 4 bases for J; bases not matched to a gene: 8. CDR3 bases: TGTGCCAGCTCCCTTAGCGGGGGGCAATACAATGAGCAGTTCTTC. Its protein is CASSLSGGQYNEQFF.

Many counts were recorded for this clonotype. V is TRBV7-8 and J is TRBJ1-5; a possible D gene is TRBD1 (6 bases). CDR1 SGHVS and CDR2 FQNEAQ come from the germline V gene. V was shortened by 3 bases and J by 3 bases, with 9 bases between the two germline ends. This CDR3 region has 14 residues. The CDR3 here is CASSFGQPNQPQHF. In DNA form, the CDR3 reads TGTGCCAGCAGCTTCGGACAGCCCAATCAGCCCCAGCATTTT.

This clonotype was found many times. The chain has TRBV28 and TRBJ1-6; D call uncertain. The V gene lost 5 bases and the J gene lost 0 bases, with 20 bases spanning the gap. CDR3 length equals 19 residues. CDR1 and CDR2 (germline): MDHEN, SYDVKM. DNA for the CDR3: TGTGCCAGCAGTGTCAACGGCCTTGTGCTTAGCTCCTATAATTCACCCCTCCACTTT. It yields the protein CASSVNGLVLSSYNSPLHF. The full variable domain, with the rest looked up from reference TRBV28 and TRBJ1-6, is DVKVTQSSRYLVKRTGEKVFLECVQDMDHENMFWYRQDPGLGLRLIYFSYDVKMKEKGDIPEGYSVSREKKERFSLILESASTNQTSMYLCASSVNGLVLSSYNSPLHFGNGTRLTVT.

Many counts were recorded for this clonotype. The gene calls are TRBV6-2 or TRBV6-3 and TRBJ1-5; no clear D. From germline, CDR1 is MNHEY and CDR2 SVGEGT. The CDR3 runs 13 residues. V was trimmed by 6 bases and J by 7 bases, leaving 13 bases between them. CDR3 loop: CASSLTGVQPQHF. The CDR3 DNA reads as TGTGCCAGCAGCCTCACTGGGGTCCAGCCCCAGCATTTT.

J is TRBJ2-7 and V is TRBV6-6, with 12 nucleotides matching TRBD1. The length of the CDR3 is 14 residues. The trim removed 6 bases at V and 7 bases at J, leaving 7 bases unmatched. Germline V gives CDR1 MNHNY, CDR2 SVGAGI (reference sequence). The CDR3 spells CASSSGQGASEQYF. As DNA, the CDR3 is TGTGCCAGCAGCTCGGGACAGGGGGCTAGTGAGCAGTACTTC.

The rearrangement joins TRBV5-3 to TRBJ1-5; no clear D gene. TRBV5-3 belongs to the ORF category, with a function that is uncertain. Trimming took 2 bases from V and 0 from J, leaving 21 bases between them. This CDR3 comprises 19 residues. The CDR3 loop is CARSFTSDRGPYSNQPQHF. The CDR3 DNA follows: TGTGCCAGAAGCTTCACTTCGGACCGAGGCCCATATAGCAATCAGCCCCAGCATTTT.

This chain connects TRBV6-2 or TRBV6-3 to TRBJ2-6, with 8 bases aligning to TRBD1. Germline-derived CDR1 and CDR2 are MNHEY and SVGEGT. V was clipped by 6 bases and J by 0 bases; unmatched bases: 7. The CDR3 runs to 17 residues. The CDR3 protein is CASSPGGPISGANVLTF. CDR3 nucleotide sequence: TGTGCCAGCAGCCCAGGGGGCCCGATCTCTGGGGCCAACGTCCTGACTTTC.

Ten or more counts support this clonotype. This sequence joins TRBV28 and TRBJ2-4; 11 bases align to TRBD1. CDR3 length equals 13 residues. V lost 6 bases and J lost 8; bases outside the gene matches: 3. Per the germline V gene, CDR1 is MDHEN and CDR2 is SYDVKM. CDR3 DNA sequence: TGTGCCAGCAGAGGACAGGGGGCTGACATTCAGTACTTC. It yields the protein CASRGQGADIQYF.

This clonotype has more than one count but fewer than ten. The gene calls are TRBV7-9 and TRBJ2-3; TRBD1 might be the D (5 bases). Looked up from germline, CDR1 is SEHNR and CDR2 is FQNEAQ (reference sequence). The CDR3 is made up of 14 amino acids. Trimming took off 5 bases at V and 2 bases at J, with 11 bases between the two ends. DNA of the CDR3: TGTGCCAGCAGCAATCGACAGACCACAGATACGCAGTATTTT. Protein sequence: CASSNRQTTDTQYF.

The J gene is TRBJ2-3, the V gene TRBV9, with 8 bases lining up with TRBD2. J lost 1 base, V lost 4 bases, and 5 bases had no gene match. The CDR3 runs to 15 residues. Germline V gene sequence: CDR1 SGDLS, CDR2 YYNGEE. CDR3 nucleotides: TGTGCCAGCAGCCAAAGCGGGGGTCGCACAGATACGCAGTATTTT. Translated, it gives CASSQSGGRTDTQYF.

The chain recombines TRBV6-6 with TRBJ1-6, with D unclear. Germline loops: CDR1 MNHNY, CDR2 SVGAGI (reference sequence). Deletions cut 2 bases from V and 0 bases from J, with 14 bases between. The CDR3 has 18 amino acids. CDR3 residues: CASSYPALGSSYNSPLHF. DNA of the CDR3: TGTGCCAGCAGTTACCCGGCCCTCGGCAGCTCCTATAATTCACCCCTCCACTTT.

This clonotype was seen a few times. The chain links TRBV12-3 or TRBV12-4 to TRBJ2-7; no definite D call. V was pared by 3 bases and J by 2 bases, with 8 bases between. The CDR3 covers 13 residues. For the CDR3, the DNA is TGTGCCAGCAGTTTTCTGCCGACCTACGAGCAGTACTTC. It is translated as CASSFLPTYEQYF.